This T cell receptor (beta chain) was identified in a study of graft-versus-host responses after intestinal transplantation. About this clone: Its antigen remains unknown.

Data came from immunoSEQ multiplex PCR; TCRdb stores just in-frame clones and leaves some out. The data hold roughly 80,000 clones, with more than 75% observed a single time. The receptor comes from a human donor who was the organ donor for an intestinal transplant. This material consisted of unstimulated CD8+ T cells sorted from spleen or lymph node cells, taken before transplant.

Written as DNA, the CDR3 is TGTGCCAGCAGTGAAGTGGCGGGGGGCGCCACAGATACGCAGTATTTT. Its translation: CASSEVAGGATDTQYF. The chain couples TRBV6-1 to TRBJ2-3; TRBD2 aligns across 8 bases. The CDR3 length is 16 residues. The J segment lost 2 bases and the V segment lost 1 base, leaving 5 bases of the junction unmatched. CDR1 is MNHNS and CDR2 is SASEGT in the germline V gene.